One and the same sample provided the 2 T cell receptor beta chains below, sequenced in a study of T-cell memory formation after mild COVID-19. TCRdb ran MiXCR on the 5' RACE reads and lists one entry per CDR3 protein. The data show 450,000 to 650,000 distinct CDR3 sequences, with 20% to 25% seen just once and roughly 8.1% held by the top ten. The sequenced sample consisted of PBMCs or a T cell subset sorted from them (not recorded which). All receptors derive from an adult woman who had mild COVID-19 (a few samples of this study predate the infection). Cell type and time point are not known.

This chain uses TRBV7-2 with TRBJ2-1, with D possibly being TRBD1 (5 bases). The CDR3 runs 15 residues. V gave up 8 bases and J gave up 9 bases, with 23 bases separating them. Germline lookup yields CDR1 SGHTA and CDR2 FQGNSA. The CDR3 loop reads CASGFKGPAASEQFF. CDR3 nucleotides: TGTGCCAGCGGGTTTAAGGGGCCCGCAGCGAGTGAGCAGTTCTTC.

This clonotype was seen a few times. The chain employs TRBV9 and TRBJ1-4; TRBD1 matches at 7 bases. Per the germline V gene, CDR1 is SGDLS and CDR2 is YYNGEE. V was clipped by 4 bases and J by 0 bases; unmatched bases: 12. The length of the CDR3 is 18 residues. The CDR3 DNA sequence: TGTGCCAGCAGCCGTAACAGGGGCAGAGAGGCAACTAATGAAAAACTGTTTTTT. Encoded protein: CASSRNRGREATNEKLFF. The full variable domain, in which reference TRBV9 and TRBJ1-4 provide the parts outside the CDR3, is DSGVTQTPKHLITATGQRVTLRCSPRSGDLSVYWYQQSLDQGLQFLIQYYNGEERAKGNILERFSAQQFPDLHSELNLSSLELGDSALYFCASSRNRGREATNEKLFFGSGTQLSVL.